The rows below give T cell receptor beta chains drawn from one sample of a study of blood T cells in healthy people across ages. TCRdb recomputed calls from the 5' RACE reads with MiXCR, one row per CDR3 protein. The sample includes 1.5 million to 2 million distinct CDR3 sequences, around 36% of them seen just once. Source material: blood. Every receptor here comes from a woman in her twenties or thirties in good health. Both conserved end residues are part of each CDR3. A D gene is named only where the DNA matches it firmly. Expanded clones are given a class, and other clones once, few, many or no size at all.

clone size	V gene	J gene	D gene	CDR3 protein	CDR3 DNA
few	TRBV10-3	TRBJ2-3	-	CAISEARGVSTDTQYF	TGTGCCATCAGTGAGGCTCGCGGGGTTAGCACAGATACGCAGTATTTT
-	TRBV5-1	TRBJ2-2	TRBD1	CASGQGNTGELFF	TGCGCCAGCGGACAGGGCAACACCGGGGAGCTGTTTTTT
-	TRBV12-3/TRBV12-4	TRBJ2-1	-	CASGFRDRAREQFF	TGTGCCAGCGGTTTTAGGGACCGGGCGAGGGAGCAGTTCTTC
-	TRBV13	TRBJ1-5	-	CASSLGDGGSQPQHF	TGTGCCAGCAGCTTAGGGGATGGGGGTAGTCAGCCCCAGCATTTT
-	TRBV7-2	TRBJ1-2	-	CASSQGKGPYGYTF	TGTGCCAGCAGCCAGGGGAAGGGGCCTTATGGCTACACCTTC
-	TRBV7-2	TRBJ2-7	TRBD1	CASSRKSGQGYEQYF	TGTGCCAGCAGCCGGAAATCAGGACAGGGATACGAGCAGTACTTC
few	TRBV9	TRBJ1-2	-	CASSGSLHTF	TGTGCCAGCAGCGGAAGCCTCCACACCTTC
-	TRBV9	TRBJ1-3	-	CASSQGQDSGNTIYF	TGTGCCAGCAGCCAAGGGCAGGACTCTGGAAACACCATATATTTT
-	TRBV20-1	TRBJ1-1	-	CSARETAGPVFTEAFF	TGCAGTGCTAGAGAAACAGCAGGGCCGGTTTTTACTGAAGCTTTCTTT
-	TRBV7-2	TRBJ1-4	-	CASSLEGLTNEKLFF	TGTGCCAGCAGCTTAGAAGGCTTAACTAATGAAAAACTGTTTTTT
once	TRBV20-1	TRBJ2-7	TRBD1	CSASRRQGMRYF	TGCAGTGCTAGTAGGAGACAGGGAATGCGGTACTTC